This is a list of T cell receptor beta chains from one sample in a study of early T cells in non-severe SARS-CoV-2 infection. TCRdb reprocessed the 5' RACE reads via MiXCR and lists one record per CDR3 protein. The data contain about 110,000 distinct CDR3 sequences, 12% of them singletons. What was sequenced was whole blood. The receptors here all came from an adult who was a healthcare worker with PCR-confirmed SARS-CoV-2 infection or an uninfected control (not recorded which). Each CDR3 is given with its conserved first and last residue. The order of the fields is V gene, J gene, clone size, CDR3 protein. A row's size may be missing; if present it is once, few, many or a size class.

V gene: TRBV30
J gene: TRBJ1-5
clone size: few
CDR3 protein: CAWSALGKPQHF

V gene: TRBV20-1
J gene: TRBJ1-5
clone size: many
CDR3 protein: CSARPPGTEPQHF

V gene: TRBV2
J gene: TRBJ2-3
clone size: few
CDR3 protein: CASSRGTSGLTDTQYF

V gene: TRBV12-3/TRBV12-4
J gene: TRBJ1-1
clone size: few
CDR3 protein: CASSFQQGRTEAFF

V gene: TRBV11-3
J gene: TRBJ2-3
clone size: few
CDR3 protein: CASSERDRTDTQYF

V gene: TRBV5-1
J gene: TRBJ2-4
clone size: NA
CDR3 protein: CASSPSRDSRGDIQYF

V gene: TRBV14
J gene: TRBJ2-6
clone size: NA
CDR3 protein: CASSQDLAERSGANVLTF

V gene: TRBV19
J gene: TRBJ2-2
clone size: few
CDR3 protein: CAGRDRADTGELFF

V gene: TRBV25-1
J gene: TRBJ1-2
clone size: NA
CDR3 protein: CASSARVGGDYGYTF

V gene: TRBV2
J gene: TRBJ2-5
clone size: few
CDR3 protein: CASKSGLAVQETQYF

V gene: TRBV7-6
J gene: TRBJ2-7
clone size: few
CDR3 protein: CASSLEGTGDYEQYF

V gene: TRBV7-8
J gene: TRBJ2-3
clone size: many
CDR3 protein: CASSVIRVTGGTDTQYF

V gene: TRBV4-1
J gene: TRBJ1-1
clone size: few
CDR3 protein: CASSQDRGQRIAEAFF

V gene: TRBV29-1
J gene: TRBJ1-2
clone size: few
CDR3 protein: CSARDRDNYGYTF

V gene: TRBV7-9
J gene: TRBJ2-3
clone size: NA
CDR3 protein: CASSRGTPGGGTDTQYF

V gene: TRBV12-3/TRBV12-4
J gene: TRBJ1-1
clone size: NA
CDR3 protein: CASSKMANLNTEAFF

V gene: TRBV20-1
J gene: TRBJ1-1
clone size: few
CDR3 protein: CSARDLGQGPTEAFF

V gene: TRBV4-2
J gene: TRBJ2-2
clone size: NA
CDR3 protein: CASSQSQGGRTGELFF

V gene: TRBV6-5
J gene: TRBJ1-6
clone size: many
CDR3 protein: CASSPQLIEKTLHF

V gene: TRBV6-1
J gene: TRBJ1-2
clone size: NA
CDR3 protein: CASSGSVLNYGYTF

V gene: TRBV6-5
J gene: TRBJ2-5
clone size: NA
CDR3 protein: CASSYGLQGAGETQYF

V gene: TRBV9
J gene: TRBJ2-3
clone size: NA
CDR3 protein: CASSGVASGTSTDTQYF

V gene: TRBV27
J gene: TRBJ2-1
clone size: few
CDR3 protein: CASRTGGRYGEQFF

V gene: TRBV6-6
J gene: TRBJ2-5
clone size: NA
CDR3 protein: CASATRQTQETQYF

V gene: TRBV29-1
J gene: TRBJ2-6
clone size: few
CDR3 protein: CSGYSGANVLTF

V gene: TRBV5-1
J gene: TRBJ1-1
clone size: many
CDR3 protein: CASSSLGTGEAFF

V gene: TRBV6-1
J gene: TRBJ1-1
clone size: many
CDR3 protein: CASSHTKGNTEAFF

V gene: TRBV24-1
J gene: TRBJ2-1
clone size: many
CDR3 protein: CATSDSRDWQDEQFF

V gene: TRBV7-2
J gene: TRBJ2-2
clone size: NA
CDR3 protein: CASKAGTRNTGELFF

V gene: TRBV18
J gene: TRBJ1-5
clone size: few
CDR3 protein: CASSPEQGILQHF

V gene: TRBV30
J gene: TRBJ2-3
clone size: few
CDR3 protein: CACLAGGIDTQYF

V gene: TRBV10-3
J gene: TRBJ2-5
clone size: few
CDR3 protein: CAISEWGADRQETQYF

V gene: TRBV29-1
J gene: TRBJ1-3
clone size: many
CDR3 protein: CSVEVGGTPYF

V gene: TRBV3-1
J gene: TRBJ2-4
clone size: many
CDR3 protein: CASESRGLDIQYF

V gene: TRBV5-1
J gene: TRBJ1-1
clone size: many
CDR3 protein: CASSLTTSNTEAFF

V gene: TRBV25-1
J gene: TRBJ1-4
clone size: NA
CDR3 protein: CASSEYQPGLNEKLFF

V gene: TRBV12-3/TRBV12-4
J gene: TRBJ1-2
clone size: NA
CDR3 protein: CASRRTGIDYGYTF

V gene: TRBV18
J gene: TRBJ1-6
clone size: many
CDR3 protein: CASSLWDRNSPLHF

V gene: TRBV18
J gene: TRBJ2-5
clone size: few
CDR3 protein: CASSLDFQETQYF

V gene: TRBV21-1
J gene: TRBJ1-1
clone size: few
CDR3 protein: CASSRKTGTGDRNTEAFF

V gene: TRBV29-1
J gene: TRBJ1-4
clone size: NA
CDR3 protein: CSAGNEKLFF

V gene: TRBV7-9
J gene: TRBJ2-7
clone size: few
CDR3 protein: CASSPDYEQYF

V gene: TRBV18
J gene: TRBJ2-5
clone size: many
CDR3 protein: CASSLLATRQETQYF

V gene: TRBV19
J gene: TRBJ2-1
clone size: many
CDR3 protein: CASSMSRERNNEQFF

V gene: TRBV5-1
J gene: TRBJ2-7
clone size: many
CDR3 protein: CASSRGTGYEQYF

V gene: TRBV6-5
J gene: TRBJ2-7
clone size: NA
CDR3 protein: CASSYVGTGGDEQYF

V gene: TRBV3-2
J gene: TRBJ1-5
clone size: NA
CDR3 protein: CASSQASGRNQPQHF

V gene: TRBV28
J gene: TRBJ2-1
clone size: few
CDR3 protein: CASTTGPGQTHNEQFF

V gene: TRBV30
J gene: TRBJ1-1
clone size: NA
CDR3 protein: CAWSMNLGPGGTEAFF

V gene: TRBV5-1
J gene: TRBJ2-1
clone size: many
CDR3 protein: CASSSETGLSSYNEQFF